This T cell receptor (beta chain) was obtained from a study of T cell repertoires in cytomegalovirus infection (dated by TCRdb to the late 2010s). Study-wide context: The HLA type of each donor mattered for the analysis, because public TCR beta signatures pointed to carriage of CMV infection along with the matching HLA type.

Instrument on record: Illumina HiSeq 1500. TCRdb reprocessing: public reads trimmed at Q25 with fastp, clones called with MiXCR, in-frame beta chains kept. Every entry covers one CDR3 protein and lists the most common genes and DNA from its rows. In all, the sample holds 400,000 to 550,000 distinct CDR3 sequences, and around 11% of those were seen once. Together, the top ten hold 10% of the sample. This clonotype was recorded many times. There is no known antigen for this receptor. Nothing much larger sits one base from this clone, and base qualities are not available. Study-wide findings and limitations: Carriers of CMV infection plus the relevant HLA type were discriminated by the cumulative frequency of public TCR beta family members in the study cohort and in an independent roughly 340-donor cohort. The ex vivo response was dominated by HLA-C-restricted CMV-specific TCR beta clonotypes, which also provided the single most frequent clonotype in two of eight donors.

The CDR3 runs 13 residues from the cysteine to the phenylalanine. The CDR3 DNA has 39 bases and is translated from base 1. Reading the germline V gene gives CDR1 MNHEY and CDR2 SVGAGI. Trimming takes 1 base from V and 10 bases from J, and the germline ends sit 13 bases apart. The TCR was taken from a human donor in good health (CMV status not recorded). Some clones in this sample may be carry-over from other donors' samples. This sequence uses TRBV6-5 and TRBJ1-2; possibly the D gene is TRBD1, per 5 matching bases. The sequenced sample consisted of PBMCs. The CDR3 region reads CASSYLGREAYTF. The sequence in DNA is TGTGCCAGCAGTTACTTAGGCAGGGAGGCCTACACCTTC.